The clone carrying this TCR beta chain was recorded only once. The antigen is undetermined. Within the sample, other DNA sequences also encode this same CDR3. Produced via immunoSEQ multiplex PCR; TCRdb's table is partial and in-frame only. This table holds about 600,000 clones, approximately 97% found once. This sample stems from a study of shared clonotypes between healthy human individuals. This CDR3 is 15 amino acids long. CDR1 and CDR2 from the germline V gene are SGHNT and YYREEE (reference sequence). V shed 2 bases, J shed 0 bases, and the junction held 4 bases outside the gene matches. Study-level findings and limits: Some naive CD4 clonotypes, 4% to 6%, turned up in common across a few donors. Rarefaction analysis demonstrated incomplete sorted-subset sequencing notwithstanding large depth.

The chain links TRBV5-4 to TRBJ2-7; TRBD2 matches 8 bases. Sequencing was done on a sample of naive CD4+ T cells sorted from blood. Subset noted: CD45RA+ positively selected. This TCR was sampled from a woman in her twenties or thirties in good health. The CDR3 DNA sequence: TGTGCCAGCAGCTTTTTCAGCGGGAGCTCCTACGAGCAGTACTTC. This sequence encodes CASSFFSGSSYEQYF.